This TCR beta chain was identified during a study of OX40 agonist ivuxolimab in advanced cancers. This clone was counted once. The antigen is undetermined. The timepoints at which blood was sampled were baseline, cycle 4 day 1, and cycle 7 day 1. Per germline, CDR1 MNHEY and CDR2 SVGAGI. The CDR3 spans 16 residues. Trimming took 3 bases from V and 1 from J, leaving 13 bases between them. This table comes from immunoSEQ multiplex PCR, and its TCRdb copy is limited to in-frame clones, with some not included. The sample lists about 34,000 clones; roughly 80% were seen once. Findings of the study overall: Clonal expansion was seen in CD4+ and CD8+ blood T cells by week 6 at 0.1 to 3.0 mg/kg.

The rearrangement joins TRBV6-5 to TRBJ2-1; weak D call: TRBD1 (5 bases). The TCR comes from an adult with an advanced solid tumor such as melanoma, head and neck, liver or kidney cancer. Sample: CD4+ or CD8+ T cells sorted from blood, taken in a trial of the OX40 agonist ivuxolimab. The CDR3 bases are TGTGCCAGCAGTTATAGGACATCGGTTTCCTACAATGAGCAGTTCTTC. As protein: CASSYRTSVSYNEQFF.